Included here is one T cell receptor (beta chain) sequence, with context. V dropped 1 base and J dropped 3 bases, with 15 bases sitting between them. CDR3 length: 16 amino acids. Germline V gives CDR1 SGHAT, CDR2 FQNNGV. The data were taken from a study of blood T cell repertoires in COVID-19. Study-wide background: Sites in the United States, Italy and Spain provided acute and convalescent COVID-19 samples. The cDNA or gDNA used as material had been derived from T cells, B-cell-depleted T cells, or PBMCs.

Authors' data handling: Cell counts per sample came from amplifying reference gene primers. Assay used: immunoSEQ multiplex PCR; TCRdb lists only in-frame clones, some missing. From that table come the V and J calls and clone size; the DNA was used to work out D and trimming. The table has 300,000 to 400,000 clones, about 90% seen once; the top ten hold around 6.6%. The genes are TRBV11-2 and TRBJ1-1, with D possibly TRBD1 on 6 matching bases. Input material: peripheral blood. The TCR sequence derives from a woman in her 70s with COVID-19, enrolled during active disease. This CDR3 reads CASSLATGRGDTEAFF. The CDR3 coding sequence is TGTGCCAGCAGCTTAGCTACGGGCAGGGGAGACACTGAAGCTTTCTTT.